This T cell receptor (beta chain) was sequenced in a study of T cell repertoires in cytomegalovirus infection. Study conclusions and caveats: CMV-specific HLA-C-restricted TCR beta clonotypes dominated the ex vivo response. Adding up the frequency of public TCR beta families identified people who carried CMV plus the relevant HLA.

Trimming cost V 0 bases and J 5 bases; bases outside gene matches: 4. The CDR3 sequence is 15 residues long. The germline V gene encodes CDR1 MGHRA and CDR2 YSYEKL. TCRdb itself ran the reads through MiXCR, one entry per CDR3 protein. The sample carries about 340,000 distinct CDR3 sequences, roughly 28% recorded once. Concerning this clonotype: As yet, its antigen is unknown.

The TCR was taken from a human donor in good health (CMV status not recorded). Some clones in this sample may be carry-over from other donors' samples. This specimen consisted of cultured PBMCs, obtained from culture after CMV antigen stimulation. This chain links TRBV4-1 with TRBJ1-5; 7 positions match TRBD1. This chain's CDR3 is CASSQEGTADQPQHF. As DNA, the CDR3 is TGCGCCAGCAGCCAAGAAGGGACAGCCGATCAGCCCCAGCATTTT.